The next 32 T cell receptor beta chains were all read from a single sample in a study of T cell therapy after organ transplantation. No antigen is known for these receptors. The method was immunoSEQ multiplex PCR; TCRdb's version includes in-frame clones alone and lacks a portion of them. The data show 45,000 to 60,000 clones, 94% seen once. This specimen was CD8+ T cells from blood, taken before autologous CMV-specific T cell therapy. The source of these receptors is a human patient who had received a solid organ transplant and had CMV disease.

V gene TRBV9 combines with J gene TRBJ2-5; TRBD1 might be the D (5 bases). The CDR3 sequence is 12 residues long. Germline loops: CDR1 SGDLS, CDR2 YYNGEE. V was pared by 9 bases and J by 5 bases, with 14 bases between. The CDR3 sequence: CANSKGSETQYF. In DNA, the CDR3 is TGTGCCAACTCAAAGGGGTCGGAGACCCAGTACTTC.

In this sample, this clone turned up once. The V gene is TRBV13, the J gene TRBJ1-2; 11 nucleotides agree with TRBD1. The CDR3 is 17 residues long. V gave up 5 bases and J gave up 0 bases; unmatched junction bases: 8. Germline V gene lookup returns CDR1 PRHDT and CDR2 FYEKMQ (reference sequence). This chain's CDR3 is CASSHSGTGGANYGYTF. In DNA form, the CDR3 reads TGTGCCAGCAGCCATTCTGGGACAGGGGGAGCTAACTATGGCTACACCTTC. The full variable domain, with the rest looked up from reference TRBV13 and TRBJ1-2, is AAGVIQSPRHLIKEKRETATLKCYPIPRHDTVYWYQQGPGQDPQFLISFYEKMQSDKGSIPDRFSAQQFSDYHSELNMSSLELGDSALYFCASSHSGTGGANYGYTFGSGTRLTVV.

This sequence joins TRBV7-6 and TRBJ2-1; the match to TRBD1 covers 7 bases. Germline-derived CDR1 and CDR2 are SGHVS and FNYEAQ. This CDR3 spans 15 amino acids. V lost 4 bases to trimming and J lost 2 bases; unmatched junction nucleotides: 5. Here the CDR3 reads CASSYGTDTYNEQFF. In nucleotides, the CDR3 is TGTGCCAGCAGCTACGGGACAGACACCTACAATGAGCAGTTCTTC.

This rearrangement joins TRBV13 to TRBJ1-1; no reliable D call. The CDR3 is 14 amino acids. Trimming took off 3 bases at V and 6 bases at J, with 14 bases between the two ends. Germline-derived CDR1 and CDR2 are PRHDT and FYEKMQ (reference sequence). CDR3 protein: CASSFQSKTAEAFF. The CDR3 coding sequence is TGTGCCAGCAGCTTTCAAAGCAAAACGGCTGAAGCTTTCTTT.

This chain uses TRBV19 with TRBJ2-7, with D hard to call. Germline V CDR1 and CDR2: LNHDA, SQIVND (reference sequence). This CDR3 is 14 amino acids long. V lost 7 bases and J 3 bases, leaving 16 bases between the germline ends. The CDR3 protein is CASTSVDGHYEQYF. CDR3 bases: TGTGCCAGTACTTCCGTGGACGGGCACTACGAGCAGTACTTC.

This chain joins TRBV4-3 and TRBJ1-2; no clear D. This CDR3 has 15 residues. Germline V lookup: CDR1 LGHNA, CDR2 YSLEER. Trimming removed 0 bases from V and 4 bases from J, with 12 bases in between. This CDR3 reads CASSQEDDLPYGYTF. DNA for the CDR3: TGCGCCAGCAGCCAAGAAGATGATCTCCCCTATGGCTACACCTTC.

The chain has TRBV4-1 and TRBJ1-2; tentatively, D is TRBD1 (5 bases). Trimming shortened V by 1 base and J by 3 bases, and 9 bases separated the two germline ends. CDR3 size: 14 residues. Germline V gene data show CDR1 as MGHRA and CDR2 as YSYEKL. The CDR3 sequence: CASSQALQDYGYTF. In DNA form, the CDR3 reads TGCGCCAGCAGCCAAGCCCTACAGGACTATGGCTACACCTTC.

This chain links TRBV19 with TRBJ1-1, with TRBD1 identical over 8 bases. Losses at the gene ends were 3 bases for V and 5 bases for J; bases not matched to a gene: 8. There are 15 residues in the CDR3. Germline-derived CDR1 and CDR2 are LNHDA and SQIVND (reference sequence). This CDR3 is CASSMGQGAWTEAFF. The CDR3 region has the DNA TGTGCCAGTAGTATGGGGCAGGGGGCTTGGACTGAAGCTTTCTTT.

The rearrangement joins TRBV27 to TRBJ1-2, with D possibly being TRBD1 (6 bases). Between the trimmed V and J ends, which lost 4 bases and 6 bases, there was a span of 21 bases. Germline assignment: CDR1 MNHEY and CDR2 SMNVEV (reference sequence). The CDR3 extends over 16 amino acids. CDR3 in amino acids: CASSSQQGIPRNGYTF. In DNA, the CDR3 is TGTGCCAGCAGTTCTCAACAGGGAATCCCACGAAATGGCTACACCTTC.

V usage is TRBV19 and J usage is TRBJ1-1, with D possibly being TRBD1 (6 bases). Trimming removed 5 bases from V and 4 bases from J, with 14 bases in between. Germline-derived CDR1 and CDR2 are LNHDA and SQIVND (reference sequence). The CDR3 runs 14 residues. This CDR3 is CASSYGGGPTEAFF. The CDR3, as DNA: TGTGCCAGTAGTTACGGGGGCGGGCCCACTGAAGCTTTCTTT.

This chain links TRBV30 with TRBJ1-5; TRBD1 matches 7 bases. The V segment lost 3 bases and the J segment 2 bases; nucleotides outside the gene matches: 4. The CDR3 has 14 amino acids. In germline, CDR1 is GTSNPN, CDR2 SVGIG (reference sequence). The CDR3 protein is CAWREGAGNQPQHF. CDR3 nucleotides: TGTGCCTGGAGGGAGGGGGCCGGCAATCAGCCCCAGCATTTT.

V usage is TRBV6-5 and J usage is TRBJ1-1; D gene unclear. Germline V lookup: CDR1 MNHEY, CDR2 SVGAGI. V lost 7 bases and J lost 6, with 9 bases in between. This CDR3 is built from 11 residues. Here the CDR3 reads CASNFGAEAFF. The CDR3 nucleotides read TGTGCCAGCAACTTTGGAGCTGAAGCTTTCTTT.

The chain carries TRBV19 and TRBJ2-6, with 9 bases aligning to TRBD1. J was trimmed by 7 bases and V by 0 bases; bases with no gene match: 10. This CDR3 spans 18 amino acids. Germline assignment: CDR1 LNHDA and CDR2 SQIVND (reference sequence). CDR3 DNA: TGTGCCAGTAGTATAGATTGGACAGGGGATCCTAGTGCCAACGTCCTGACTTTC. This gives the protein CASSIDWTGDPSANVLTF.

V is TRBV7-9 and J is TRBJ1-1; no firm D call. CDR3 length equals 13 residues. CDR1 is SEHNR and CDR2 is FQNEAQ in the germline V gene (reference sequence). V lost 2 bases, J lost 11 bases, and 15 bases lay in between. The DNA of the CDR3 is TGTGCCAGCAGCTTATCCGTATCCGGGCGGGCTTTCTTT. Protein sequence: CASSLSVSGRAFF.

As DNA, the CDR3 is TGTGCCAGCAGCCAGGACAGGATTTACGAGCAGTACTTC. Residues: CASSQDRIYEQYF. The chain combines TRBV6-1 with TRBJ2-7; 7 bases line up with TRBD1. Germline CDR1 and CDR2: MNHNS and SASEGT. The V segment lost 6 bases and the J segment 4 bases; nucleotides outside the gene matches: 6. The CDR3 sequence is 13 residues long.

This clone has a handful of counts. The chain joins TRBV7-9 to TRBJ1-1; D is ambiguous. Trimming shortened V by 5 bases and J by 0 bases, and 13 bases separated the two germline ends. The CDR3 contains 15 residues. From germline, CDR1 is SEHNR and CDR2 FQNEAQ (reference sequence). The CDR3 loop is CASSESEGMNTEAFF. CDR3 nucleotide sequence: TGTGCCAGCAGCGAGTCGGAAGGGATGAACACTGAAGCTTTCTTT.

V and J are TRBV28 and TRBJ1-1, with 7 bases that match TRBD1. Germline V gene sequence: CDR1 MDHEN, CDR2 SYDVKM. This CDR3 is built from 16 residues. V trimming: 0 bases; J trimming: 1 base; junction bases outside the gene matches: 5. CDR3 protein: CASSLWGGTENTEAFF. The CDR3 region has the DNA TGTGCCAGCAGTTTATGGGGGGGGACAGAGAACACTGAAGCTTTCTTT.

The chain recombines TRBV7-9 with TRBJ1-1; no clear D gene. In germline, CDR1 is SEHNR, CDR2 FQNEAQ (reference sequence). The length of the CDR3 is 12 residues. With 4 bases removed from V and 4 bases from J, the gap between germline ends came to 7 bases. DNA for the CDR3: TGTGCCAGCAGCTACGGACGCACTGAAGCTTTCTTT. Translated, it gives CASSYGRTEAFF.

This clone was counted a single time. The chain recombines TRBV29-1 with TRBJ2-5; 8 nucleotides agree with TRBD2. Near its end, the DNA agrees better with TRBJ2-7, so the J call may be wrong. This CDR3 is 16 amino acids long. Germline-derived CDR1 and CDR2 are SQVTM and ANQGSEA. Written as DNA, the CDR3 is TGCAGCGTTGAAGGAGTCCAAGCGGGAGCTGCCTACGAGCAGTACTTC. As protein: CSVEGVQAGAAYEQYF.

This clone was seen just once. The rearrangement uses TRBV7-8 and TRBJ2-3, with 12 bases identical to TRBD2. V was clipped by 4 bases and J by 4 bases; unmatched bases: 6. The CDR3 sequence is 16 residues long. CDR1 is SGHVS and CDR2 is FQNEAQ in the germline V gene. CDR3 coding DNA: TGTGCCAGCAGCTACACCCTAGCGGGAGGGGCAGATACGCAGTATTTT. It translates to CASSYTLAGGADTQYF.

This chain joins TRBV27 and TRBJ2-3, with 9 bases that match TRBD1. The CDR3 covers 21 residues. Germline-derived CDR1 and CDR2 are MNHEY and SMNVEV (reference sequence). V lost 2 bases to trimming and J lost 1 base; unmatched junction nucleotides: 19. The CDR3 is CASSLTPPVTRTGEGTDTQYF. CDR3 nucleotides: TGTGCCAGCAGTTTAACCCCCCCCGTTACCAGGACAGGGGAGGGCACAGATACGCAGTATTTT.

V gene TRBV6-5 combines with J gene TRBJ2-7; no reliable D call. CDR1 and CDR2 from the germline V gene are MNHEY and SVGAGI. Trimming stripped 6 bases from V and 5 bases from J, with 11 bases between. The CDR3 covers 12 residues. The CDR3 is CASSPARDEQYF. CDR3 nucleotide sequence: TGTGCCAGCAGCCCCGCTCGAGACGAGCAGTACTTC.

The rearrangement uses TRBV6-4 and TRBJ1-1, with 11 bases identical to TRBD1. Germline V CDR1 and CDR2: MRHNA, SNTAGT. CDR3 length: 15 residues. Trimming took 6 bases from V and 8 from J; bases not matched to a gene: 11. CDR3 nucleotides: TGTGCCAGCAGCCCTGCAAGGACAGGGGGCGACGAAGCTTTCTTT. Amino acid sequence: CASSPARTGGDEAFF.

The rearrangement joins TRBV10-2 to TRBJ2-1; D is unclear. This CDR3 region has 15 residues. V lost 4 bases, J lost 5 bases, and 15 bases lay in between. Germline CDR1 and CDR2: WSHSY and SAAADI. CDR3: CASSVLVLGNNEQFF. CDR3 sequence (DNA): TGCGCCAGCAGTGTGCTAGTCCTTGGAAACAATGAGCAGTTCTTC.

This clone was observed a single time. The rearrangement joins TRBV10-1 to TRBJ2-2; D may match TRBD1 or TRBD2 (5 bases each). This CDR3 is built from 15 residues. V lost 6 bases to trimming and J lost 4 bases, with 15 bases between them. CDR1 and CDR2 (germline): WNHNN, SYGVQD (reference sequence). The CDR3 nucleotides read TGCGCCAGCAGCTCCGGAGGTGGGGGCACCGGGGAGCTGTTTTTT. Translating it yields CASSSGGGGTGELFF.

The chain links TRBV2 to TRBJ2-6; D is ambiguous. V was pared by 7 bases and J by 0 bases, with 4 bases between. Germline lookup yields CDR1 SNHLY and CDR2 FYNNEI. The CDR3 length is 13 residues. CDR3 protein: CASTSSGANVLTF. CDR3 in DNA: TGTGCCAGCACCAGCTCTGGGGCCAACGTCCTGACTTTC.

The CDR3 protein is CASSVTSGPDSYNEQFF. CDR3 DNA: TGTGCCAGTAGTGTCACTAGCGGACCTGACTCCTACAATGAGCAGTTCTTC. The chain joins TRBV19 to TRBJ2-1; 8 positions agree with TRBD2. Germline V gives CDR1 LNHDA, CDR2 SQIVND (reference sequence). The CDR3 spans 17 residues. Losses at the gene ends were 5 bases for V and 0 bases for J; bases not matched to a gene: 9.

V gene TRBV7-8 combines with J gene TRBJ2-7, with 7 bases aligning to TRBD2. The CDR3 is 13 amino acids. V lost 4 bases, J lost 3 bases, and 3 bases stayed unmatched. Germline V gene data show CDR1 as SGHVS and CDR2 as FQNEAQ. As DNA, the CDR3 is TGTGCCAGCAGCTCCCGGGAGGTCTACGAGCAGTACTTC. Protein sequence: CASSSREVYEQYF.

The chain has TRBV6-5 and TRBJ1-2; D unresolved. The CDR3 has 15 residues. Germline lookup yields CDR1 MNHEY and CDR2 SVGAGI. Between the trimmed V and J ends, which lost 1 base and 3 bases, there was a span of 12 bases. DNA of the CDR3: TGTGCCAGCAGTTACTACCAATCAGAGTACTATGGCTACACCTTC. Protein product: CASSYYQSEYYGYTF.

This chain links TRBV7-6 with TRBJ1-1; no firm D call. In germline, CDR1 is SGHVS, CDR2 FNYEAQ. The CDR3 loop spans 14 amino acids. With 5 bases removed from V and 4 bases from J, the gap between germline ends came to 14 bases. The CDR3 bases are TGTGCCAGCAGCCGCTTTGGGGTCGGCACTGAAGCTTTCTTT. Translated: CASSRFGVGTEAFF.

This clone appeared once. The chain carries TRBV11-2 and TRBJ2-1; TRBD1 agrees at 8 bases. The CDR3 sequence is 18 residues long. J gave up 5 bases and V 4 bases, and 16 bases lay outside the gene matches. Germline V CDR1 and CDR2: SGHAT, FQNNGV. The CDR3 protein is CASSSPLARGQGNNEQFF. For the CDR3, the DNA is TGTGCCAGCAGCTCTCCGTTGGCCAGGGGGCAAGGAAACAATGAGCAGTTCTTC.

V is TRBV6-6 and J is TRBJ2-7, with 12 positions matching TRBD1. The CDR3 is made up of 14 amino acids. Trimming cost V 5 bases and J 5 bases; bases outside gene matches: 4. Germline CDR1 MNHNY, CDR2 SVGAGI (reference sequence). CDR3 loop: CASSLGTGGDEQYF. DNA of the CDR3: TGTGCCAGCAGTCTCGGGACAGGGGGCGACGAGCAGTACTTC.